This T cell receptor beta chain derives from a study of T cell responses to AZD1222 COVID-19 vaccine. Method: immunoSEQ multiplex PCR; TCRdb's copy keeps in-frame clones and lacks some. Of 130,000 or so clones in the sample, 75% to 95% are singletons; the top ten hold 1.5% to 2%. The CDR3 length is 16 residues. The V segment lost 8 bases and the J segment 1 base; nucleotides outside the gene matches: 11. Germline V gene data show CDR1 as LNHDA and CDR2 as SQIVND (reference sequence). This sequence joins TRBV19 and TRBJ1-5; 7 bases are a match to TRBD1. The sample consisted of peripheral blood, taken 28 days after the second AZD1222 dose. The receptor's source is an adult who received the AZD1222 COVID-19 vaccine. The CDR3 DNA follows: TGTGCCAGTTCCCGACTCAGGGGGAGAAGCAATCAGCCCCAGCATTTT. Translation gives CASSRLRGRSNQPQHF.